The text below deals with one TCR beta chain. CDR1 and CDR2 (germline): LGHDT, YNNKEL (reference sequence). V lost 3 bases, J lost 5 bases, and 16 bases lay in between. The CDR3 is made up of 15 amino acids. Authors' analysis steps: Reference gene primers were amplified, and this amplification served to estimate nucleated cell counts. Sequencing was performed with immunoSEQ multiplex PCR; in TCRdb, only in-frame clones are kept and a portion is missing. V and J calls and clone size are those listed in that table; D and trimming were worked out from the DNA. Of approximately 130,000 clones detected, around 85% appear once; the ten largest clones hold 4.3%. The record originates from a study of blood T cell repertoires in COVID-19. Background on the study: Acute and convalescent COVID-19 samples came from the United States, Italy and Spain. T cells, B-cell-depleted T cells, or PBMCs provided the cDNA or gDNA that served as material.

The receptor's source is a human donor in a cohort sampled during active COVID-19. This sequence joins TRBV3-1 (or the pseudogene TRBV3-2) and TRBJ2-5, with D tentatively TRBD1 (6 bases). Input material: peripheral blood. CDR3 nucleotides: TGTGCCAGCAGCCAGATGACTTCAAGGGGGGAGACCCAGTACTTC. This codes for CASSQMTSRGETQYF.